This TCR beta chain was found in a study of neurological immune-mediated disorders. This clonotype showed up many times. The CDR3 loop spans 12 amino acids. Germline CDR1 and CDR2: SQVTM and ANQGSEA. V dropped 3 bases and J dropped 5 bases, with 10 bases sitting between them. The cDNA was generated by 5'RACE with 10-nucleotide random UMIs. TCRdb reprocessed the 5' RACE reads via MiXCR and lists one record per CDR3 protein. The sample includes tens of thousands of distinct CDR3 sequences, less than 15% of them seen just once. The TCR was taken from a woman aged 50 to 65 in good health. The genes are TRBV29-1 and TRBJ2-5, with a possible D match to TRBD2 (5 bases). The specimen sequenced was PBMCs. Here the CDR3 reads CSVDPGIETQYF. Here the CDR3 DNA reads TGCAGCGTTGATCCGGGGATTGAGACCCAGTACTTC.